Listed below are T cell receptor beta chains from one sample, sequenced in a study of CD8 T cells in ankylosing spondylitis. TCRdb reprocessed the 5' RACE reads via MiXCR and lists one record per CDR3 protein. Of around 770,000 distinct CDR3 sequences listed, 15% to 20% are singletons. The sample taken for sequencing was blood, either unsorted or a sorted T cell fraction (not recorded which). The receptors stem from a male donor with ankylosing spondylitis. Each CDR3 is given with its conserved first and last residue. The order of the fields is clone size, D gene, V gene, J gene, CDR3 protein, CDR3 DNA. A D gene is named only where the DNA matches it firmly. Not all rows give a size; the values are once, few, many and, for expanded clones, a class.

clone_size: NA
d_call: NA
v_call: TRBV2
j_call: TRBJ1-3
cdr3_aa: CASLPRGSGNTIYF
cdr3_nt: TGTGCCAGCTTGCCCCGAGGGTCTGGAAACACCATATATTTT

clone_size: NA
d_call: TRBD1
v_call: TRBV4-2
j_call: TRBJ2-7
cdr3_aa: CASSHIGTGPDPEQYF
cdr3_nt: TGTGCCAGCAGCCACATCGGGACAGGGCCAGACCCCGAGCAGTACTTC

clone_size: NA
d_call: NA
v_call: TRBV11-2
j_call: TRBJ2-7
cdr3_aa: CARTKVFAEQYF
cdr3_nt: TGTGCCAGGACTAAGGTATTCGCCGAGCAGTACTTC

clone_size: NA
d_call: NA
v_call: TRBV12-3/TRBV12-4
j_call: TRBJ1-5
cdr3_aa: CASSLSQNQPQHF
cdr3_nt: TGTGCCAGCAGTTTAAGTCAGAATCAGCCCCAGCATTTT

clone_size: few
d_call: NA
v_call: TRBV5-1
j_call: TRBJ2-1
cdr3_aa: CASSLYSGGSYNEQFF
cdr3_nt: TGCGCCAGCAGCTTGTACAGCGGAGGCTCCTACAATGAGCAGTTCTTC

clone_size: NA
d_call: TRBD2
v_call: TRBV6-5
j_call: TRBJ2-1
cdr3_aa: CASTYSGGYNEQFF
cdr3_nt: TGTGCCAGCACTTACAGCGGGGGCTACAATGAGCAGTTCTTC

clone_size: NA
d_call: NA
v_call: TRBV20-1
j_call: TRBJ2-5
cdr3_aa: CSARVRPDGVPQYF
cdr3_nt: TGCAGTGCTAGAGTTCGTCCGGACGGAGTCCCCCAGTACTTC

clone_size: NA
d_call: NA
v_call: TRBV7-8
j_call: TRBJ2-7
cdr3_aa: CASSFRSVYEQYF
cdr3_nt: TGTGCCAGCAGCTTCCGCTCAGTTTACGAGCAGTACTTC

clone_size: few
d_call: NA
v_call: TRBV18
j_call: TRBJ2-6
cdr3_aa: CASSPPGVPREGANVLTF
cdr3_nt: TGTGCCAGCTCACCACCGGGGGTCCCCAGAGAGGGGGCCAACGTCCTGACTTTC

clone_size: NA
d_call: NA
v_call: TRBV4-3
j_call: TRBJ2-2
cdr3_aa: CASSPDGGRNTGELFF
cdr3_nt: TGCGCCAGCAGCCCAGATGGGGGGCGGAACACCGGGGAGCTGTTTTTT

clone_size: few
d_call: NA
v_call: TRBV9
j_call: TRBJ2-2
cdr3_aa: CASSPPLWRAPGELFF
cdr3_nt: TGTGCCAGCAGCCCGCCCCTGTGGAGGGCACCGGGGGAGCTGTTTTTT

clone_size: NA
d_call: NA
v_call: TRBV10-3
j_call: TRBJ2-7
cdr3_aa: CAISEVQGYEQYF
cdr3_nt: TGTGCCATCAGTGAAGTCCAGGGCTACGAGCAGTACTTC

clone_size: few
d_call: NA
v_call: TRBV28
j_call: TRBJ2-7
cdr3_aa: CASSLGGREQYF
cdr3_nt: TGTGCCAGCAGTTTAGGGGGTCGAGAGCAGTACTTC

clone_size: NA
d_call: NA
v_call: TRBV29-1
j_call: TRBJ2-3
cdr3_aa: CSVEDWGPSTDTQYF
cdr3_nt: TGCAGCGTTGAAGATTGGGGGCCTAGCACAGATACGCAGTATTTT

clone_size: many
d_call: NA
v_call: TRBV12-3/TRBV12-4
j_call: TRBJ1-6
cdr3_aa: CASSLGSYNSPLHF
cdr3_nt: TGTGCCAGCAGTTTAGGATCCTATAATTCACCCCTCCACTTT

clone_size: NA
d_call: NA
v_call: TRBV5-1
j_call: TRBJ1-2
cdr3_aa: CASILWGTYGYTF
cdr3_nt: TGCGCCAGCATCTTATGGGGGACCTATGGCTACACCTTC

clone_size: few
d_call: TRBD2
v_call: TRBV6-1
j_call: TRBJ2-5
cdr3_aa: CASSPGGLAGGRETQYF
cdr3_nt: TGTGCCAGCAGTCCCGGGGGACTAGCGGGAGGGAGGGAGACCCAGTACTTC

clone_size: few
d_call: NA
v_call: TRBV20-1
j_call: TRBJ1-2
cdr3_aa: CSARDSGGPANYGYTF
cdr3_nt: TGCAGTGCTAGAGATAGCGGGGGACCCGCTAACTATGGCTACACCTTC

clone_size: NA
d_call: NA
v_call: TRBV19
j_call: TRBJ1-5
cdr3_aa: CATGGVGNQPQHF
cdr3_nt: TGTGCCACCGGAGGGGTAGGCAATCAGCCCCAGCATTTT

clone_size: once
d_call: TRBD2
v_call: TRBV20-1
j_call: TRBJ2-7
cdr3_aa: CSARDAGGETFHPYEQYF
cdr3_nt: TGCAGTGCTAGAGATGCGGGAGGCGAGACTTTCCATCCCTACGAGCAGTACTTC

clone_size: NA
d_call: NA
v_call: TRBV12-3/TRBV12-4
j_call: TRBJ2-7
cdr3_aa: CASGRGDYEQYF
cdr3_nt: TGTGCCAGCGGGCGGGGTGACTACGAGCAGTACTTC

clone_size: NA
d_call: TRBD2
v_call: TRBV13
j_call: TRBJ2-1
cdr3_aa: CASSFGSGDALWGEQFF
cdr3_nt: TGTGCCAGCAGCTTCGGTAGCGGGGACGCCCTCTGGGGTGAGCAGTTCTTC

clone_size: NA
d_call: TRBD2
v_call: TRBV5-1
j_call: TRBJ2-7
cdr3_aa: CASSTLTSNEQYF
cdr3_nt: TGCGCCAGCAGCACCCTGACTAGCAACGAGCAGTACTTC

clone_size: few
d_call: TRBD1
v_call: TRBV12-3/TRBV12-4
j_call: TRBJ1-3
cdr3_aa: CASRRDSPSGNTIYF
cdr3_nt: TGTGCCAGCAGGCGGGACAGCCCCTCTGGAAACACCATATATTTT

clone_size: NA
d_call: TRBD1
v_call: TRBV5-1
j_call: TRBJ1-1
cdr3_aa: CASSSQGRGTEAFF
cdr3_nt: TGCGCCAGCAGCTCACAGGGGCGGGGAACTGAAGCTTTCTTT

clone_size: once
d_call: NA
v_call: TRBV3-1
j_call: TRBJ2-3
cdr3_aa: CASSQLPGTDTQYF
cdr3_nt: TGTGCCAGCAGCCAACTCCCGGGGACAGATACGCAGTATTTT

clone_size: NA
d_call: NA
v_call: TRBV4-1
j_call: TRBJ1-5
cdr3_aa: CASSQDSSGQPQHF
cdr3_nt: TGCGCCAGCAGCCAAGATAGTTCGGGCCAGCCCCAGCATTTT

clone_size: NA
d_call: NA
v_call: TRBV5-1
j_call: TRBJ2-7
cdr3_aa: CASSLSEGLNIYEQYF
cdr3_nt: TGCGCCAGCAGCTTGAGCGAGGGACTTAACATCTACGAGCAGTACTTC

clone_size: many
d_call: NA
v_call: TRBV7-6
j_call: TRBJ2-3
cdr3_aa: CASRAGKVDTQYF
cdr3_nt: TGTGCCAGCAGGGCAGGGAAGGTAGATACGCAGTATTTT

clone_size: NA
d_call: NA
v_call: TRBV6-5
j_call: TRBJ2-7
cdr3_aa: CASSYRGAQIYEQYF
cdr3_nt: TGTGCCAGCAGTTACCGGGGGGCCCAGATCTACGAGCAGTACTTC

clone_size: once
d_call: TRBD1
v_call: TRBV6-1
j_call: TRBJ1-2
cdr3_aa: CASIPGTATNYGYTF
cdr3_nt: TGTGCCAGCATTCCCGGGACAGCTACTAACTATGGCTACACCTTC

clone_size: NA
d_call: TRBD1
v_call: TRBV12-3/TRBV12-4
j_call: TRBJ1-1
cdr3_aa: CACSTGSETGVMNTEAFF
cdr3_nt: TGTGCCTGCAGCACGGGAAGTGAGACAGGGGTAATGAACACTGAAGCTTTCTTT

clone_size: few
d_call: TRBD2
v_call: TRBV9
j_call: TRBJ2-1
cdr3_aa: CASSSSPEREDPHSYNEQFF
cdr3_nt: TGTGCCAGCAGCTCATCACCGGAGCGGGAGGACCCCCACTCCTACAATGAGCAGTTCTTC

clone_size: NA
d_call: NA
v_call: TRBV29-1
j_call: TRBJ1-1
cdr3_aa: CSAGEVNTEAFF
cdr3_nt: TGCAGCGCGGGGGAGGTGAACACTGAAGCTTTCTTT

clone_size: NA
d_call: TRBD2
v_call: TRBV24-1
j_call: TRBJ2-5
cdr3_aa: CATSDERTGLIKETQYF
cdr3_nt: TGTGCCACCAGTGATGAACGAACGGGACTAATCAAAGAGACCCAGTACTTC

clone_size: few
d_call: NA
v_call: TRBV5-1
j_call: TRBJ1-1
cdr3_aa: CASSLDTNTEAFF
cdr3_nt: TGCGCCAGCAGCCTCGACACGAACACTGAAGCTTTCTTT

clone_size: NA
d_call: NA
v_call: TRBV6-2/TRBV6-3
j_call: TRBJ1-4
cdr3_aa: CASSLTAPEKLFF
cdr3_nt: TGTGCCAGCAGCCTGACAGCTCCGGAAAAACTGTTTTTT

clone_size: NA
d_call: TRBD1
v_call: TRBV6-1
j_call: TRBJ1-1
cdr3_aa: CASSPDRSMNTEAFF
cdr3_nt: TGTGCCAGCAGCCCGGACAGGAGCATGAACACTGAAGCTTTCTTT

clone_size: few
d_call: TRBD2
v_call: TRBV5-4
j_call: TRBJ2-1
cdr3_aa: CASSLGTSGVTYNEQFF
cdr3_nt: TGTGCCAGCAGCTTGGGGACTAGCGGGGTGACATACAATGAGCAGTTCTTC

clone_size: few
d_call: NA
v_call: TRBV30
j_call: TRBJ1-1
cdr3_aa: CAWSYKTNTEAFF
cdr3_nt: TGTGCCTGGAGTTACAAAACGAACACTGAAGCTTTCTTT

clone_size: NA
d_call: NA
v_call: TRBV7-2
j_call: TRBJ2-2
cdr3_aa: CASSSPFQSGELFF
cdr3_nt: TGTGCCAGCAGCTCCCCCTTTCAGTCCGGGGAGCTGTTTTTT

clone_size: NA
d_call: NA
v_call: TRBV6-2/TRBV6-3
j_call: TRBJ1-1
cdr3_aa: CASRSGQTNTEAFF
cdr3_nt: TGTGCCAGCAGATCAGGACAGACAAACACTGAAGCTTTCTTT

clone_size: few
d_call: NA
v_call: TRBV12-3/TRBV12-4
j_call: TRBJ2-1
cdr3_aa: CASSFGRSRYNEQFF
cdr3_nt: TGTGCCAGCAGTTTCGGGAGATCGCGGTACAATGAGCAGTTCTTC

clone_size: NA
d_call: TRBD2
v_call: TRBV7-9
j_call: TRBJ2-5
cdr3_aa: CASSFLAGGPVETQYF
cdr3_nt: TGTGCCAGCAGCTTCCTAGCGGGAGGGCCGGTAGAGACCCAGTACTTC

clone_size: few
d_call: TRBD1
v_call: TRBV29-1
j_call: TRBJ2-5
cdr3_aa: CSVDPDRGSGQETQYF
cdr3_nt: TGCAGCGTTGACCCGGACAGGGGTTCGGGGCAAGAGACCCAGTACTTC

clone_size: few
d_call: NA
v_call: TRBV9
j_call: TRBJ2-3
cdr3_aa: CASSKVDTQYF
cdr3_nt: TGTGCCAGCAGCAAAGTAGATACGCAGTATTTT

clone_size: NA
d_call: TRBD1
v_call: TRBV19
j_call: TRBJ1-6
cdr3_aa: CASSRGQGKGSPLHF
cdr3_nt: TGTGCCAGTAGCCGGGGACAGGGGAAAGGTTCACCCCTCCACTTT

clone_size: NA
d_call: TRBD1
v_call: TRBV6-1
j_call: TRBJ2-3
cdr3_aa: CASLNRGMTDTQYF
cdr3_nt: TGTGCCAGCTTAAACAGGGGGATGACAGATACGCAGTATTTT

clone_size: NA
d_call: TRBD2
v_call: TRBV27
j_call: TRBJ2-7
cdr3_aa: CASSSIAGGSSYEQYF
cdr3_nt: TGTGCCAGCAGTTCGATAGCGGGAGGGAGCTCCTACGAGCAGTACTTC

clone_size: NA
d_call: NA
v_call: TRBV30
j_call: TRBJ2-5
cdr3_aa: CAWTDLDPESQYF
cdr3_nt: TGTGCCTGGACGGATTTGGACCCCGAGAGCCAGTACTTC

clone_size: few
d_call: TRBD2
v_call: TRBV4-2
j_call: TRBJ2-5
cdr3_aa: CASSLETSPQETQYF
cdr3_nt: TGTGCCAGCAGCCTAGAGACTAGCCCCCAAGAGACCCAGTACTTC